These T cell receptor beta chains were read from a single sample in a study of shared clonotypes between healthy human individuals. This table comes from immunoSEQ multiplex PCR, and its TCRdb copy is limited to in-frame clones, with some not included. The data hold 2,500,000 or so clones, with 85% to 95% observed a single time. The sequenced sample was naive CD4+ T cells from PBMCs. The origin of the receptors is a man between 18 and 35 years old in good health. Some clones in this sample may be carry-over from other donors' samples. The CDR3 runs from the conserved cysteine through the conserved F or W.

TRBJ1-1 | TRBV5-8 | CASSLADQTEAFF
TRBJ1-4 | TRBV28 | CASSDDRDSTTNEKLFF
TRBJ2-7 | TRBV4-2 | CASSQDLGVRAGAYEQYF
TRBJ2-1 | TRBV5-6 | CASTLGGSSYNEQFF
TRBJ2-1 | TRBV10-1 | CATLEEQFF
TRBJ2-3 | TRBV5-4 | CASSPSGGAQADTQYF
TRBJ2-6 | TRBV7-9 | CASSLIGANVLTF
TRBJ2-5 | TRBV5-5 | CASSSTRQETQYF
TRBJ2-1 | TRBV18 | CASSPLAAPHNEQFF
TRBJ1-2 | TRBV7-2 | CASSLRDMISNYGYTF
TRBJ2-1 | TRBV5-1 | CASSLLPSSYNEQFF
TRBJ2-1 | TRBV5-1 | CASRSTPQWGRLRNEQFF
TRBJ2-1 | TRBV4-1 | CASSQDPSGEQFF
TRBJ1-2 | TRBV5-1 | CASSLDFYGYTF
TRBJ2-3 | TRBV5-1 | CASSLGGLSTDTQYF
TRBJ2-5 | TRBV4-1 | CASSHPGVETQYF
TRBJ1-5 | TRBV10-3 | CAISLDSNQPQHF
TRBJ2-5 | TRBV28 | CASSLTRGGGGETQYF
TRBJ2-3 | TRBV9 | CASSVGTGEDTQYF
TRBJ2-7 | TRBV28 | CASSLTGTEQYF
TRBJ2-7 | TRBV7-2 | CASSLEIRQLEQYF
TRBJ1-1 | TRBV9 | CASSVTGQGNTEAFF
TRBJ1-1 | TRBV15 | CATSSLRSGELAFF
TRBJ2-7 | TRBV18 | CASSGTSGTLVEQYF
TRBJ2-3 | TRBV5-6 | CASSLELALPGTDTQYF
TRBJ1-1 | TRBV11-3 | CASSFVEHTEAFF
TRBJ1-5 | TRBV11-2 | CASSQQGLGPQHF
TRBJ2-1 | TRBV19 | CASSYGGEDEQFF